This T cell receptor (beta chain) is from a study of beta chain features in type 1 diabetes. Study-level points and caveats: Whether HLA type influences TCRB rearrangement remained unresolved here. It was among patients, rather than healthy donors, that naive, central memory and Treg TCRB repertoires appeared more similar. Shortening that was moderate but significant affected the TCRB CDR3s of Type 1 diabetes patients in all four CD4+ subsets.

What was sequenced were expressed TCRB transcripts, since all of the isolated RNA had been reverse transcribed. The repertoire was sequenced with immunoSEQ multiplex PCR; TCRdb's copy has only in-frame clones and lacks some. The sample records about 59,000 clones, over 50% being singletons. This CDR3 contains 15 residues. The ends lost 1 base at V and 3 bases at J; junction bases unmatched: 3. Germline CDR1 is SGHTA and CDR2 is FQGNSA. Notes on this clone: Its cognate antigen is unknown.

Input material: Tregs from blood. The sequence was collected from a woman between 18 and 29 years old in good health. The chain couples TRBV7-2 to TRBJ1-2, with 9 bases aligning to TRBD1. For the CDR3, the DNA is TGTGCCAGCAGCTTAGGTACAGGGGGCTACTATGGCTACACCTTC. Its protein is CASSLGTGGYYGYTF. Full variable domain (missing parts from reference TRBV7-2 and TRBJ1-2): GAGVSQSPSNKVTEKGKDVELRCDPISGHTALYWYRQSLGQGLEFLIYFQGNSAPDKSGLPSDRFSAERTGGSVSTLTIQRTQQEDSAVYLCASSLGTGGYYGYTFGSGTRLTVV.